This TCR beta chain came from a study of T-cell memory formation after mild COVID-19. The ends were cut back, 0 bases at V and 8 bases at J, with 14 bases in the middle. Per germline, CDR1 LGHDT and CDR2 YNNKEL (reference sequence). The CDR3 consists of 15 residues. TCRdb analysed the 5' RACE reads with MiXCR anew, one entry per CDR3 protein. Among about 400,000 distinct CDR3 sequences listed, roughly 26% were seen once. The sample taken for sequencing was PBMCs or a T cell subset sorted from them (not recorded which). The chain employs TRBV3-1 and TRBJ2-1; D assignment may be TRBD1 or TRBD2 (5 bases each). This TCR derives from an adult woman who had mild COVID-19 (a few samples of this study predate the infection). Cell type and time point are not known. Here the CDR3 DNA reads TGTGCCAGCAGCCAAGAGGGGACGGACCAGGATGAGCAGTTCTTC. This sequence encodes CASSQEGTDQDEQFF.